Listed below are T cell receptor beta chains from one sample, sequenced in a study of cytomegalovirus exposure and HLA in healthy donors. The assay was immunoSEQ multiplex PCR, and TCRdb's table has in-frame clones only and misses some. Of roughly 170,000 clones in the sample, 76% were seen once. Sequenced: PBMCs. All receptors derive from a female donor in good health and CMV-seronegative. Both conserved end residues are part of each CDR3. The D gene is left open where the match is weak. Clone sizes are given selectively: once, few, many, or a class where the clone is expanded.

NA	TRBD1	TRBV19	TRBJ1-6	CASSAGDRGNSPLHF	TGTGCCAGTAGTGCGGGGGACAGGGGGAATTCACCCCTCCACTTT
once	TRBD1	TRBV15	TRBJ1-6	CATSNPGQGQRALHF	TGTGCCACCAGCAACCCGGGACAGGGACAAAGGGCCCTCCACTTT
NA	NA	TRBV5-3	TRBJ1-1	CARSDPGYNAEAFF	TGTGCCAGAAGTGACCCCGGGTACAACGCTGAAGCTTTCTTT
NA	NA	TRBV7-2	TRBJ1-5	CASSLEGRLSNQPQHF	TGTGCCAGCAGCTTAGAAGGCAGACTTAGCAATCAGCCCCAGCATTTT
few	TRBD2	TRBV4-1	TRBJ2-3	CASSQTAGGNTQYF	TGCGCCAGCAGCCAAACAGCGGGAGGGAATACGCAGTATTTT
NA	NA	TRBV5-1	TRBJ2-2	CASSFQQGDTGELFF	TGCGCCAGCAGCTTTCAACAGGGAGACACCGGGGAGCTGTTTTTT
NA	NA	TRBV5-8	TRBJ2-1	CASSPYNEQFF	TGTGCCAGCAGCCCGTACAATGAGCAGTTCTTC
once	NA	TRBV5-4	TRBJ2-7	CASSPPGGGASYEQYF	TGTGCCAGCAGCCCCCCCGGCGGGGGCGCTTCCTACGAGCAGTACTTC
NA	TRBD1	TRBV6-6	TRBJ1-2	CASRTRDSPRNYGYTF	TGTGCCAGCAGAACTAGGGACAGCCCGAGGAACTATGGCTACACCTTC
NA	TRBD1	TRBV5-6	TRBJ2-2	CASSPRQGSTGELFF	TGTGCCAGCAGCCCTCGACAGGGGTCAACCGGGGAGCTGTTTTTT
NA	NA	TRBV7-9	TRBJ1-1	CASSSDTRNTEAFF	TGTGCCAGCAGCTCAGATACCAGGAACACTGAAGCTTTCTTT
NA	TRBD1	TRBV11-1	TRBJ2-6	CASSHIATGAAAGANGLTF	TGTGCCAGCAGCCACATAGCGACAGGGGCTGCTGCTGGGGCCAACGGCCTGACTTTC
NA	TRBD1	TRBV18	TRBJ2-7	CASSPDRVSYEQYF	TGTGCCAGCTCACCTGACAGGGTCTCCTACGAGCAGTACTTC
few	NA	TRBV18	TRBJ1-5	CASSPGPNQPQHF	TGTGCCAGCTCACCAGGGCCTAATCAGCCCCAGCATTTT
NA	TRBD2	TRBV11-2	TRBJ2-1	CASSRLGTSEFRNEQFF	TGTGCCAGCAGCCGCTTAGGGACTAGTGAATTTCGGAATGAGCAGTTCTTC
NA	NA	TRBV5-1	TRBJ2-3	CASSSTWSDTQYF	TGCGCCAGCAGCTCAACTTGGTCAGATACGCAGTATTTT
NA	NA	TRBV7-8	TRBJ1-5	CASSFHNQPQHF	TGTGCCAGCAGCTTTCACAATCAGCCCCAGCATTTT
NA	NA	TRBV10-3	TRBJ2-2	CAISEGGGAPTGELFF	TGTGCCATCAGTGAGGGAGGAGGGGCGCCCACCGGGGAGCTGTTTTTT
NA	NA	TRBV9	TRBJ1-6	CASSPGYRSPLHF	TGTGCCAGCAGCCCCGGTTATCGGTCACCCCTCCACTTT
NA	NA	TRBV28	TRBJ2-7	CASGTTYEQYF	TGTGCCAGCGGGACAACCTACGAGCAGTACTTC
NA	TRBD1	TRBV6-5	TRBJ1-2	CASSQTGNYGYTF	TGTGCCAGCAGCCAGACAGGGAACTATGGCTACACCTTC
few	TRBD2	TRBV7-2	TRBJ2-3	CASSPTSGGLTDTQYF	TGTGCCAGCAGTCCGACTAGCGGGGGGCTCACAGATACGCAGTATTTT
NA	NA	TRBV6-1	TRBJ2-3	CASSDLASTDTQYF	TGTGCCAGCAGTGATCTGGCCAGCACAGATACGCAGTATTTT
NA	NA	TRBV5-6	TRBJ2-7	CASSLVSGNYEQYF	TGTGCCAGCAGCTTGGTTTCAGGGAATTACGAGCAGTACTTC
few	NA	TRBV5-4	TRBJ2-2	CASSLPTRGGAGELFF	TGTGCCAGCAGCTTGCCCACTAGAGGGGGGGCCGGGGAGCTGTTTTTT
once	TRBD1	TRBV10-3	TRBJ1-2	CAISESRGGNYGYTF	TGTGCCATCAGTGAGTCGAGAGGGGGCAACTATGGCTACACCTTC
NA	NA	TRBV14	TRBJ2-2	CASRLLTGELFF	TGTGCCAGCAGGCTACTCACCGGGGAGCTGTTTTTT
NA	NA	TRBV27	TRBJ1-2	CASSLPPFRGYTF	TGTGCCAGCAGTTTACCCCCGTTCAGGGGCTACACCTTC
NA	NA	TRBV10-3	TRBJ1-5	CAISEAREGNQPQHF	TGTGCCATCAGTGAAGCCAGGGAAGGCAATCAGCCCCAGCATTTT